This T cell receptor (beta chain) comes out of a study of shared T cell receptors in the human thymus. Germline V gene data show CDR1 as SGHTA and CDR2 as FQGTGA. The CDR3 loop spans 15 amino acids. J gave up 3 bases and V 1 base, and 2 bases lay outside the gene matches. Assay used: immunoSEQ multiplex PCR; TCRdb lists only in-frame clones, some missing. The sample gives roughly 68,000 clones, 90% to 95% of which show up once; less than 0.04% is in the top ten. This clonotype originated in a human donor. The chain links TRBV7-3 to TRBJ1-4, with 7 bases fitting TRBD1. The specimen was thymocytes. CDR3 in amino acids: CASSLRQGPNEKLFF. For the CDR3, the DNA is TGTGCCAGCAGCTTAAGACAGGGCCCTAATGAAAAACTGTTTTTT.